These 22 T cell receptor beta chains originate from one sample sequenced in a study of blood T cell repertoires in COVID-19. Some clones are missing from TCRdb's copy, which holds only in-frame ones; the method was immunoSEQ multiplex PCR. The sample lists just under 350,000 clones; about nine tenths were seen once. Material for sequencing was peripheral blood. Source of these receptors: a woman in her forties or fifties with COVID-19, enrolled during active disease.

The rearrangement joins TRBV30 to TRBJ2-7; 7 nucleotides align to TRBD1. Germline assignment: CDR1 GTSNPN and CDR2 SVGIG (reference sequence). The CDR3 has 13 residues. The DNA for the CDR3 is TGTGCTCGGAAGAAGTCAGGGGGCTACGAGCAGTACTTC. It specifies CARKKSGGYEQYF.

The chain uses TRBV5-1 and TRBJ2-7; possibly TRBD1 for D (5 bases). CDR3 size: 13 residues. Germline CDR1 SGHRS, CDR2 YFSETQ. Between the trimmed V and J ends, which lost 4 bases and 2 bases, there was a span of 10 bases. The CDR3 nucleotides are TGCGCCAGCAGCCGAGCAGGGACCTACGAGCAGTACTTC. Protein product: CASSRAGTYEQYF. Full variable domain (missing parts from reference TRBV5-1 and TRBJ2-7): KAGVTQTPRYLIKTRGQQVTLSCSPISGHRSVSWYQQTPGQGLQFLFEYFSETQRNKGNFPGRFSGRQFSNSRSEMNVSTLELGDSALYLCASSRAGTYEQYFGPGTRLTVT.

This chain uses TRBV19 with TRBJ2-7, with D possibly being TRBD2 (6 bases). The CDR3 covers 15 residues. The V and J ends lost 5 bases and 4 bases respectively, with 18 bases between them. The germline gives CDR1 LNHDA, CDR2 SQIVND (reference sequence). CDR3 sequence (DNA): TGTGCCAGTAGTGCGGTCGCAGGGAGGACGTACGAGCAGTACTTC. It specifies CASSAVAGRTYEQYF.

This chain connects TRBV7-9 to TRBJ1-5; D remains unclear. The germline CDR1 and CDR2 sequences are SEHNR and FQNEAQ (reference sequence). The CDR3 sequence is 15 residues long. Deletions cut 10 bases from V and 6 bases from J, with 22 bases between. The CDR3 region has the DNA TGTGCCACCTCACATTTCAGCGTAGAGAGTCAGCCCCAGCATTTT. This codes for CATSHFSVESQPQHF.

The V gene is TRBV29-1, the J gene TRBJ2-3; D perhaps matches TRBD1 (6 bases). Germline CDR1 is SQVTM and CDR2 is ANQGSEA. The CDR3 runs to 11 residues. Between the trimmed V and J ends, which lost 8 bases and 6 bases, there was a span of 12 bases. CDR3 loop: CSSSRGDTQYF. CDR3 sequence (DNA): TGCAGCTCCTCCAGGGGTGATACGCAGTATTTT.

The chain employs TRBV6-5 and TRBJ1-1, with TRBD1 identical over 9 bases. V lost 2 bases to trimming and J lost 1 base; unmatched junction nucleotides: 2. Germline CDR1 MNHEY, CDR2 SVGAGI. The CDR3 length is 15 residues. The CDR3 loop reads CASSYEGQGNTEAFF. The CDR3 DNA is TGTGCCAGCAGTTACGAGGGACAGGGGAACACTGAAGCTTTCTTT.

This chain uses TRBV5-1 with TRBJ2-7, with a weak D call TRBD2 (6 bases). From germline, CDR1 is SGHRS and CDR2 YFSETQ. The CDR3 is 11 amino acids. V was shortened by 5 bases and J by 4 bases, with 7 bases between the two germline ends. For the CDR3, the DNA is TGCGCCAGCAGGGGGGGATACGAGCAGTACTTC. This translates into CASRGGYEQYF.

The J gene is TRBJ2-1, the V gene TRBV11-2, with D perhaps matching TRBD1 (5 bases). Deletions cut 3 bases from V and 0 bases from J, with 12 bases between. Germline values: CDR1 SGHAT, CDR2 FQNNGV. The length of the CDR3 is 16 residues. The DNA for the CDR3 is TGTGCCAGCAGCTTCTTGGACAAGAGCTCCTACAATGAGCAGTTCTTC. As protein: CASSFLDKSSYNEQFF.

In regard to this clone: In the same sample, other DNA sequences code for this CDR3. This chain connects TRBV7-2 to TRBJ2-7; tentatively, D is TRBD1 (5 bases). The CDR3 loop spans 11 amino acids. Germline CDR1 and CDR2: SGHTA and FQGNSA. V was cut by 4 bases and J by 7 bases, with 8 bases left in between. The CDR3: CASSSREEQYF. DNA for the CDR3: TGTGCCAGCAGCTCCAGGGAAGAGCAGTACTTC.

A single count supports this clone. The gene calls are TRBV29-1 and TRBJ2-3; perhaps TRBD1 as D (5 bases). The V gene's germline CDR1 is SQVTM and CDR2 ANQGSEA. V lost 7 bases, J lost 0 bases, and 20 bases lay in between. The CDR3 runs to 16 residues. CDR3: CSAPFLGLPSTDTQYF. In nucleotides, the CDR3 is TGCAGCGCTCCCTTTCTGGGGCTCCCAAGCACAGATACGCAGTATTTT.

This clone was recorded once. The V call is TRBV3-1 (or the pseudogene TRBV3-2), the J call TRBJ2-7; 12 bases match TRBD2. Germline lookup yields CDR1 LGHDT and CDR2 YNNKEL (reference sequence). The CDR3 totals 16 residues. V was pared by 2 bases and J by 5 bases, with 7 bases of the junction left unmatched. DNA of the CDR3: TGTGCCAGCAGCCAACCGGGACTAGCGGGTCTCAACGAGCAGTACTTC. Its protein product is CASSQPGLAGLNEQYF.

The chain is built from TRBV10-1 and TRBJ1-2; 10 bases match TRBD1. Germline V gives CDR1 WNHNN, CDR2 SYGVQD (reference sequence). CDR3 length equals 16 residues. V was pared by 6 bases and J by 5 bases, with 12 bases of the junction left unmatched. The CDR3 bases are TGCGCCAGCAGCCCCGGGACAGGGGATTTATTTTATGGCTACACCTTC. This codes for CASSPGTGDLFYGYTF.

Concerning this clone itself: The identical CDR3 is also encoded by other nucleotide sequences in the sample. This chain joins TRBV24-1 and TRBJ2-3; 13 bases match TRBD2. The V and J ends lost 3 bases and 6 bases, in that order; junction bases with no gene match: 5. This CDR3 is 16 amino acids long. The germline CDR1 and CDR2 sequences are KGHDR and SFDVKD. In DNA, the CDR3 is TGTGCCACCAGTGATCGGACTAGCGGGAGTCTGGATACGCAGTATTTT. This encodes CATSDRTSGSLDTQYF.

The chain recombines TRBV30 with TRBJ1-4; the match to TRBD1 covers 7 bases. Germline V lookup: CDR1 GTSNPN, CDR2 SVGIG (reference sequence). Germline trimming cut 5 bases from V and 5 bases from J; bases unmatched to any gene: 8. The CDR3 contains 14 residues. The CDR3 nucleotides are TGTGCCTGGGGAAGACAGGGTCTAAATGAAAAACTGTTTTTT. Translation gives CAWGRQGLNEKLFF.

CDR3 in amino acids: CASTSGQGTDTQYF. CDR3 DNA sequence: TGTGCCAGTACCTCGGGACAGGGGACAGATACGCAGTATTTT. V and J are TRBV19 and TRBJ2-3, with 10 positions matching TRBD1. The CDR3 is 14 amino acids. V was pared by 7 bases and J by 3 bases, with 4 bases of the junction left unmatched. Germline-derived CDR1 and CDR2 are LNHDA and SQIVND (reference sequence).

The gene calls are TRBV14 and TRBJ1-6; D might be TRBD1 (6 bases). The germline gives CDR1 SGHDN, CDR2 FVKESK. This CDR3 region has 15 residues. Trimming took off 1 base at V and 7 bases at J, with 11 bases between the two ends. CDR3 in amino acids: CASSQAWGRNSPLHF. For the CDR3, the DNA is TGTGCCAGCAGCCAAGCTTGGGGGCGAAATTCACCCCTCCACTTT. Based on the CDR3 plus reference TRBV14 and TRBJ1-6, the full variable domain is EAGVTQFPSHSVIEKGQTVTLRCDPISGHDNLYWYRRVMGKEIKFLLHFVKESKQDESGMPNNRFLAERTGGTYSTLKVQPAELEDSGVYFCASSQAWGRNSPLHFGNGTRLTVT.

This chain uses TRBV24-1 with TRBJ1-4; perhaps TRBD1 as D (5 bases). The CDR3 is made up of 15 amino acids. Germline V gene data show CDR1 as KGHDR and CDR2 as SFDVKD. V shed 3 bases and J shed 10 bases, with 17 bases lying between them. The DNA of the CDR3 is TGTGCCACCAGTGATCCCGGTCAGGGAAGGGGAAAACTGTTTTTT. The encoded protein is CATSDPGQGRGKLFF.

The chain joins TRBV19 to TRBJ2-3; perhaps TRBD2 as D (5 bases). V lost 6 bases, J lost 4 bases, and 14 bases lay in between. Germline CDR1 reads LNHDA; CDR2 reads SQIVND (reference sequence). This CDR3 region has 14 residues. CDR3 sequence: CASRSGPSADTQYF. DNA for the CDR3: TGTGCCAGTAGGAGCGGCCCTTCTGCAGATACGCAGTATTTT. The full variable domain, with the rest looked up from reference TRBV19 and TRBJ2-3, is DGGITQSPKYLFRKEGQNVTLSCEQNLNHDAMYWYRQDPGQGLRLIYYSQIVNDFQKGDIAEGYSVSREKKESFPLTVTSAQKNPTAFYLCASRSGPSADTQYFGPGTRLTVL.

V usage is TRBV27 and J usage is TRBJ2-1; D call uncertain. Germline V lookup: CDR1 MNHEY, CDR2 SMNVEV (reference sequence). This CDR3 comprises 16 residues. V gave up 6 bases and J gave up 0 bases, with 15 bases separating them. The CDR3 here is CASRRQTLSSYNEQFF. The DNA for the CDR3 is TGTGCCAGCAGACGACAAACCCTTAGCTCCTACAATGAGCAGTTCTTC.

CDR3 coding DNA: TGTGCCACTAGCGGGAGGGGCACAGATACGCAGTATTTT. This sequence encodes CATSGRGTDTQYF. The chain joins TRBV7-2 to TRBJ2-3, with 12 nucleotides matching TRBD2. With 10 bases clipped from V and 1 base from J, the junction kept 0 bases outside the gene matches. From germline, CDR1 is SGHTA and CDR2 FQGNSA. This CDR3 contains 13 residues.

The chain is built from TRBV5-5 and TRBJ1-6; D may be TRBD1 (5 bases). Germline V gives CDR1 SGHKS, CDR2 YYEKEE (reference sequence). There are 18 residues in the CDR3. With 1 base removed from V and 0 bases from J, the gap between germline ends came to 14 bases. CDR3 nucleotides: TGTGCCAGCAGCTTGTCTTTGGACACCAGCTCCTATAATTCACCCCTCCACTTT. The encoded protein is CASSLSLDTSSYNSPLHF.

CDR3 sequence (DNA): TGTGCCAGCAGCTTAAGTTCCGGGAATCAGCCCCAGCATTTT. Translating it yields CASSLSSGNQPQHF. The rearrangement links TRBV7-9 to TRBJ1-5; D gene uncertain. Germline CDR1 reads SEHNR; CDR2 reads FQNEAQ (reference sequence). CDR3 length: 14 residues. V was pared by 2 bases and J by 4 bases, with 9 bases between.